This T cell receptor beta chain was identified during a study of CD8 T cells in Susac syndrome. The CDR3 covers 14 residues. The germline CDR1 and CDR2 sequences are DFQATT and SNEGSKA (reference sequence). Trimming cost V 0 bases and J 3 bases, with 12 bases left between them. Broader study findings: Susac-specific public clones were found in total CD8+ and CD8+ TEMRA repertoires, numbering under 20 and five, respectively. The number of individuals included in the study's TCR sequencing and HLA analysis was acknowledged as relatively small. Peak Susac CD8+ clonal expansion occurred in TEMRA cells and active patients.

As regards this clonotype: Its antigen is not known.

Random hexamers were used to reverse transcribe the RNA input (roughly 0.5 to 1 ug). MiXCR, applied by TCRdb to the immunoSEQ multiplex PCR reads, yields one record per CDR3 protein. The repertoire has about 130,000 distinct CDR3 sequences, around 96% of them found once; the top ten carry approximately 0.2%. TEMRA cells underwent FACS enrichment and CD8+ and CD4+ T cells underwent negative isolation. The clonotype comes from a human donor with Susac syndrome. Input material: CD8+ T cells from PBMCs. V usage is TRBV20-1 and J usage is TRBJ2-7; D remains ambiguous. CDR3 nucleotide sequence: TGCAGTGCTAGAGAGAAAACTACTCACTACGAGCAGTACTTC. Protein product: CSAREKTTHYEQYF.